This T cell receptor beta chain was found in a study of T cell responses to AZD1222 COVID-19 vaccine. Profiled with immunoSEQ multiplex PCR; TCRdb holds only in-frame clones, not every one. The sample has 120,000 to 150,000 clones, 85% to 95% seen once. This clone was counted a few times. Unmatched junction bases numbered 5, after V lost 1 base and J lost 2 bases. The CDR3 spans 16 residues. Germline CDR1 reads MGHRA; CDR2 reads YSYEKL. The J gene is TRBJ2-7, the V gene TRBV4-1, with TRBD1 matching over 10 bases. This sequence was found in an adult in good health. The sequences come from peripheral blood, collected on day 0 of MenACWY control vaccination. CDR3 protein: CASSQGIGTGAYEQYF. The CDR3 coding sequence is TGCGCCAGCAGCCAAGGGATCGGGACAGGGGCCTACGAGCAGTACTTC.